Below are 20 T cell receptor beta chains sequenced from a single sample in a study of shared clonotypes between healthy human individuals. TCRdb's table, derived via immunoSEQ multiplex PCR, lists solely in-frame clones and lacks some. The sample includes more than 90,000 clones, under 80% of them seen just once. Sequenced input: memory CD8+ T cells sorted from blood. The subset here: CD45RO+ cells pooled with CCR7-negative TemRA cells. Receptors were obtained from a man aged 25-45 years in good health.

This clone was found a few times. The chain employs TRBV6-6 and TRBJ2-5; unclear D gene. There are 14 residues in the CDR3. Germline values: CDR1 MNHNY, CDR2 SVGAGI (reference sequence). V was cut by 0 bases and J by 4 bases, with 9 bases left in between. The CDR3 loop reads CASSYSVQRETQYF. The CDR3 DNA is TGTGCCAGCAGTTACTCCGTACAGCGAGAGACCCAGTACTTC.

This chain joins TRBV6-5 and TRBJ2-1; TRBD2 aligns across 12 bases. Per germline, CDR1 MNHEY and CDR2 SVGAGI. The CDR3 covers 14 residues. V lost 7 bases, J lost 7 bases, and 5 bases stayed unmatched. DNA of the CDR3: TGTGCCAGCAAAACAGGACTAGCGGGGAATGAGCAGTTCTTC. It specifies CASKTGLAGNEQFF.

This chain uses TRBV11-2 with TRBJ2-7; unclear D gene. With 3 bases removed from V and 3 bases from J, the gap between germline ends came to 12 bases. CDR3 size: 14 residues. Germline assignment: CDR1 SGHAT and CDR2 FQNNGV. The CDR3 bases are TGTGCCAGCAGCTTCGCAATAGGGAACTACGAGCAGTACTTC. The encoded protein is CASSFAIGNYEQYF.

The rearrangement joins TRBV28 to TRBJ2-1; D uncertain. The germline V gene has CDR1 MDHEN and CDR2 SYDVKM. This CDR3 is 15 amino acids long. With 4 bases removed from V and 4 bases from J, the gap between germline ends came to 14 bases. The CDR3 here is CASSYVHSQYNEQFF. CDR3 bases: TGTGCCAGCAGTTACGTTCACAGCCAGTACAATGAGCAGTTCTTC.

This chain's CDR3 is CASGLGVAQQPQHF. CDR3 sequence (DNA): TGTGCTAGTGGTTTGGGGGTTGCACAACAGCCCCAGCATTTT. The V gene is TRBV12-5, the J gene TRBJ1-5; no definite D call. Trimming removed 1 base from V and 7 bases from J, with 11 bases in between. The CDR3 spans 14 residues. Germline V gene lookup returns CDR1 LGHNT and CDR2 FRNRAP.

The rearrangement uses TRBV4-1 and TRBJ1-1, with D maybe TRBD1 (5 bases). Trimming took 6 bases from V and 2 from J, leaving 19 bases between them. This CDR3 has 16 amino acids. Germline V gene data show CDR1 as MGHRA and CDR2 as YSYEKL. The CDR3: CASRSSFGALNTEAFF. The DNA for the CDR3 is TGCGCCAGCAGGAGTTCCTTTGGGGCGCTTAACACTGAAGCTTTCTTT.

This sequence joins TRBV9 and TRBJ2-7; 7 nucleotides match TRBD1. V lost 2 bases, J lost 7 bases, and 9 bases stayed unmatched. Germline CDR1 reads SGDLS; CDR2 reads YYNGEE. This CDR3 contains 14 residues. CDR3 region: CASSVTGYAVEQYF. The CDR3 coding sequence is TGTGCCAGCAGCGTGACAGGGTACGCCGTTGAGCAGTACTTC.

The genes are TRBV10-1 and TRBJ2-3; 12 bases map to TRBD2. CDR3 length equals 15 residues. The V gene end was trimmed by 4 bases and the J gene end by 4 bases; junction bases not matched to a gene: 3. The germline V gene encodes CDR1 WNHNN and CDR2 SYGVQD (reference sequence). The chain's CDR3 is CASSVGLAGSDTQYF. The CDR3 DNA reads as TGCGCCAGCAGTGTGGGACTAGCGGGTTCAGATACGCAGTATTTT.

J is TRBJ2-7 and V is TRBV25-1, with TRBD2 matching over 12 bases. The germline V gene has CDR1 MGHDK and CDR2 SYGVNS. This CDR3 has 17 amino acids. V lost 3 bases, J lost 4 bases, and 10 bases stayed unmatched. CDR3 loop: CASSDPKTSGSSYEQYF. The CDR3 DNA reads as TGTGCCAGCAGTGACCCCAAGACTAGCGGGAGTAGTTACGAGCAGTACTTC.

CDR3 residues: CASSLASGTVLSGANVLTF. CDR3 nucleotides: TGTGCCAGCAGCTTGGCTTCCGGGACAGTACTTTCTGGGGCCAACGTCCTGACTTTC. The J gene is TRBJ2-6, the V gene TRBV5-4; 7 nucleotides match TRBD1. V shed 0 bases, J shed 1 base, and the junction held 10 bases outside the gene matches. From germline, CDR1 is SGHNT and CDR2 YYREEE (reference sequence). CDR3 size: 19 residues.

The V and J genes are TRBV27 and TRBJ2-1, with TRBD2 matching 7 bases. The CDR3 runs 17 residues. After removal of 6 bases from V and 6 bases from J, the junction contained 17 bases not matched to a gene. CDR1 and CDR2 from the germline V gene are MNHEY and SMNVEV (reference sequence). The CDR3 is CASSPGGGVWEGNEQFF. The CDR3, as DNA: TGTGCCAGCAGCCCCGGAGGAGGTGTGTGGGAGGGCAATGAGCAGTTCTTC.

The chain couples TRBV27 to TRBJ2-7; 7 bases line up with TRBD1. CDR1 and CDR2 (germline): MNHEY, SMNVEV (reference sequence). The CDR3 spans 17 residues. After removal of 3 bases from V and 4 bases from J, the junction contained 15 bases not matched to a gene. Written as DNA, the CDR3 is TGTGCCAGCAGTTTTGGCCCCCGGGCAGGGGGTCGGTACGAGCAGTACTTC. It encodes CASSFGPRAGGRYEQYF.

This chain links TRBV25-1 with TRBJ2-7; tentatively, D is TRBD2 (6 bases). Trimming left V 2 bases short and J 3 bases short, with 14 bases between. Germline V lookup: CDR1 MGHDK, CDR2 SYGVNS. CDR3 length: 15 residues. The CDR3 loop reads CASSEEGGKHYEQYF. The CDR3 nucleotides read TGTGCCAGCAGTGAAGAAGGCGGGAAACACTACGAGCAGTACTTC.

The gene calls are TRBV10-2 and TRBJ1-2, with D unclear. This CDR3 region has 14 residues. Trimming removed 4 bases from V and 3 bases from J, with 12 bases in between. Germline V lookup: CDR1 WSHSY, CDR2 SAAADI. As DNA, the CDR3 is TGCGCCAGCAGTGTGAGTAAAGTGGACTATGGCTACACCTTC. It codes for CASSVSKVDYGYTF.

In this sample, this clone turned up a few times. V usage is TRBV6-5 and J usage is TRBJ2-7, with a possible D match to TRBD1 (5 bases). The CDR3 contains 14 residues. Germline values: CDR1 MNHEY, CDR2 SVGAGI. Trimming left V 2 bases short and J 2 bases short, with 10 bases between. The CDR3 DNA is TGTGCCAGCAGTTACGACAGCATGACCTACGAGCAGTACTTC. Protein sequence: CASSYDSMTYEQYF.

The V and J genes are TRBV18 and TRBJ2-1, with TRBD2 identical over 10 bases. CDR1 KGHSH and CDR2 LQKENI come from the germline V gene. CDR3 length: 18 residues. V shed 5 bases, J shed 3 bases, and the junction held 13 bases outside the gene matches. DNA of the CDR3: TGTGCCAGCTCAAAAGAAATTCAGCGGGAGGGCATCTACAATGAGCAGTTCTTC. The encoded protein is CASSKEIQREGIYNEQFF.

This clone has only a few counts. The chain has TRBV7-6 and TRBJ2-7, with a possible D match to TRBD1 (5 bases). In germline, CDR1 is SGHVS, CDR2 FNYEAQ. The CDR3 consists of 15 residues. Trimming pared 2 bases from V and 2 bases from J, leaving 13 bases between. The CDR3 protein is CASSLYQGHTYEQYF. CDR3 DNA: TGTGCCAGCAGCTTATATCAGGGTCACACCTACGAGCAGTACTTC.

The gene calls are TRBV6-9 and TRBJ2-7; D gene ambiguous. The CDR3 is 13 residues long. From germline, CDR1 is MNHGY and CDR2 SVAAGI. V was trimmed by 2 bases and J by 2 bases, leaving 7 bases between them. CDR3 residues: CASSYNRAYEQYF. In DNA, the CDR3 is TGTGCCAGCAGTTATAACAGAGCCTACGAGCAGTACTTC.

The V and J genes are TRBV6-6 and TRBJ2-5, with 12 bases identical to TRBD1. After removal of 6 bases from V and 5 bases from J, the junction contained 4 bases not matched to a gene. The CDR3 is 14 amino acids. Germline CDR1 MNHNY, CDR2 SVGAGI (reference sequence). CDR3 residues: CASRGTGGVETQYF. The CDR3 nucleotides are TGTGCCAGCAGGGGGACAGGGGGCGTGGAGACCCAGTACTTC.

The chain is built from TRBV25-1 and TRBJ1-5; tentatively, D is TRBD1 (5 bases). The CDR3 totals 14 residues. The germline V gene has CDR1 MGHDK and CDR2 SYGVNS. V was pared by 4 bases and J by 0 bases, with 7 bases between. The CDR3 coding sequence is TGTGCCAGCAGTGCGGGGGGTAGCAATCAGCCCCAGCATTTT. This gives the protein CASSAGGSNQPQHF.